A selection of T cell receptor beta chains follows, all from one sample in a study of OX40 agonist ivuxolimab in advanced cancers. The protocol was immunoSEQ multiplex PCR, while the TCRdb copy is restricted to in-frame clones and leaves out a portion. The sample lists over 45,000 clones; around 86% were seen once. The sequences come from CD4+ or CD8+ T cells sorted from blood, collected in a trial of the OX40 agonist ivuxolimab. The source is an adult with an advanced solid tumor such as melanoma, head and neck, liver or kidney cancer. The CDR3 runs from the conserved cysteine through the conserved F or W. Some rows have no size entry. The others give once, few or many, or a class for an expanded clone.

j_call | clone_size | v_call | cdr3_aa
TRBJ2-1 | NA | TRBV15 | CATSRGPPGGSFYNEQFF
TRBJ2-5 | NA | TRBV5-1 | CASSSQGGQETQYF
TRBJ2-1 | NA | TRBV19 | CASSGGLWFGNEQFF
TRBJ1-5 | NA | TRBV27 | CASSRTWGWEPQHF
TRBJ1-1 | NA | TRBV7-8 | CASSLVSRATEAFF
TRBJ2-7 | few | TRBV4-1 | CASSRPQSSYEQYF
TRBJ2-2 | NA | TRBV27 | CASKLGGGGTGELFF
TRBJ1-2 | few | TRBV6-1 | CASSEGPGANYGYTF
TRBJ2-1 | medium-sized | TRBV2 | CASSATGTGVYEQFF
TRBJ2-5 | NA | TRBV7-9 | CASSLVPGLGETQYF
TRBJ2-4 | few | TRBV7-8 | CASSYRGDTDIQYF
TRBJ2-7 | few | TRBV6-5 | CASSRLAGEAYEQYF
TRBJ2-7 | NA | TRBV28 | CASSLAGGYEQYF
TRBJ1-2 | few | TRBV9 | CASGGQGLIGYTF
TRBJ2-7 | NA | TRBV5-4 | CASSSRQGAHEQYF
TRBJ2-5 | NA | TRBV19 | CASSRGLASETQYF
TRBJ2-3 | once | TRBV13 | CASSLRNAQYF
TRBJ2-7 | once | TRBV19 | CASSVGTSGSYEQYF
TRBJ2-7 | NA | TRBV7-6 | CASSRDAAPHSYEQYF
TRBJ2-4 | NA | TRBV7-3 | CASSLRRVAKNIQYF
TRBJ2-3 | NA | TRBV13 | CASSPGQEVTDTQYF
TRBJ1-1 | once | TRBV25-1 | CASQTGGHTEAFF